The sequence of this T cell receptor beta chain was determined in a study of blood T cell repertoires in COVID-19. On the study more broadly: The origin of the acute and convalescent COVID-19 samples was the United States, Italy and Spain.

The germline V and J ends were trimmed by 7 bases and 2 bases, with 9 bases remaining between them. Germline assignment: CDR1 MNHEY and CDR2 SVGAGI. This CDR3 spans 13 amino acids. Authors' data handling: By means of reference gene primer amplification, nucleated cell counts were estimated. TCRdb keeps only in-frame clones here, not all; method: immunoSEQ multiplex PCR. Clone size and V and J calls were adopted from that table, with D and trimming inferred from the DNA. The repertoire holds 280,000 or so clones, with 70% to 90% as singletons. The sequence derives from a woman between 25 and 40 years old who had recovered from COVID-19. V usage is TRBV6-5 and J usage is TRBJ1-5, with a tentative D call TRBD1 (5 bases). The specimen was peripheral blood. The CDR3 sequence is CASILQGNQPQHF. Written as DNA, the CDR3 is TGTGCCAGCATACTACAGGGCAATCAGCCCCAGCATTTT.